These 32 T cell receptor beta chains were sequenced from one sample in a study of neurological immune-mediated disorders. MiXCR was run by TCRdb on the 5' RACE reads, yielding one entry per CDR3 protein. The top ten hold 2.8% of the sample, which has about 66,000 distinct CDR3 sequences, 4% to 6% seen once. The material sequenced was PBMCs. The receptors stem from a young woman with multiple sclerosis.

This clonotype was seen repeatedly, ten times or more. V and J are TRBV20-1 and TRBJ2-3, with TRBD1 matching over 9 bases. Germline lookup yields CDR1 DFQATT and CDR2 SNEGSKA (reference sequence). CDR3 size: 16 residues. The ends lost 2 bases at V and 3 bases at J; junction bases unmatched: 9. The CDR3, as DNA: TGCAGTGCTAGACTGAACCGGGACAGGGAAACAGATACGCAGTATTTT. The encoded protein is CSARLNRDRETDTQYF.

This clonotype appeared many times. This sequence joins TRBV20-1 and TRBJ2-7; TRBD1 matches 8 bases. In germline, CDR1 is DFQATT, CDR2 SNEGSKA (reference sequence). This CDR3 comprises 16 residues. After removal of 6 bases from V and 2 bases from J, the junction contained 15 bases not matched to a gene. The CDR3 spells CSALKPDRGQTYEQYF. The CDR3 DNA reads TGCAGTGCCTTAAAACCTGACAGGGGACAAACCTACGAGCAGTACTTC.

This clonotype came up a few times. CDR3 coding DNA: TGCAGTGCTAGAGCTGGGACTAGCGGCTACGAGCAGTACTTC. Its protein product is CSARAGTSGYEQYF. V usage is TRBV20-1 and J usage is TRBJ2-7; the match to TRBD2 covers 11 bases. CDR1 and CDR2 from the germline V gene are DFQATT and SNEGSKA (reference sequence). With 1 base clipped from V and 3 bases from J, the junction kept 2 bases outside the gene matches. The length of the CDR3 is 14 residues.

J is TRBJ2-2 and V is TRBV12-3 or TRBV12-4, with TRBD2 identical over 8 bases. Unmatched junction bases numbered 3, after V lost 6 bases and J lost 0 bases. The CDR3 is 15 residues long. The chain's CDR3 is CASSWTSPNTGELFF. CDR3 in DNA: TGTGCCAGCAGCTGGACTAGCCCGAACACCGGGGAGCTGTTTTTT.

This clonotype was counted ten times or more. The chain uses TRBV7-9 and TRBJ1-2, with unresolved D. Germline V lookup: CDR1 SEHNR, CDR2 FQNEAQ (reference sequence). CDR3 length: 11 residues. V was clipped by 5 bases and J by 10 bases, with 11 bases between them. The CDR3 spells CASSVRSDYTF. The CDR3 DNA reads TGTGCCAGCAGCGTTCGCTCAGACTACACCTTC.

The table lists this clonotype with many counts. The rearrangement uses TRBV18 and TRBJ2-3, with no clear D. The V gene's germline CDR1 is KGHSH and CDR2 LQKENI. CDR3 size: 13 residues. V was cut by 3 bases and J by 3 bases, with 7 bases left in between. In nucleotides, the CDR3 is TGTGCCAGCTCACCTCCCCTGACAGATACGCAGTATTTT. Translating it yields CASSPPLTDTQYF.

This clonotype was recorded a few times. V gene TRBV6-6 combines with J gene TRBJ2-7, with D uncertain. Germline CDR1 reads MNHNY; CDR2 reads SVGAGI (reference sequence). The CDR3 covers 12 residues. V dropped 8 bases and J dropped 0 bases, with 8 bases sitting between them. CDR3 region: CASADVSYEQYF. The CDR3, as DNA: TGTGCCAGCGCGGATGTCTCCTACGAGCAGTACTTC.

This clonotype was counted ten times or more. V and J are TRBV5-1 and TRBJ2-7; the D is unclear. V shed 4 bases and J shed 1 base, with 12 bases lying between them. CDR1 is SGHRS, CDR2 YFSETQ, per germline. The CDR3 has 14 amino acids. The CDR3 loop reads CASSRTVGSYEQYF. Written as DNA, the CDR3 is TGCGCCAGCAGCAGAACCGTGGGGTCCTACGAGCAGTACTTC.

This clonotype was picked up many times. V usage is TRBV27 and J usage is TRBJ2-2, with 8 bases that match TRBD1. Losses at the gene ends were 5 bases for V and 2 bases for J; bases not matched to a gene: 4. This CDR3 region has 15 residues. From germline, CDR1 is MNHEY and CDR2 SMNVEV (reference sequence). The CDR3 protein is CASSRTGFNTGELFF. The CDR3 DNA follows: TGTGCCAGCAGTCGGACAGGGTTTAACACCGGGGAGCTGTTTTTT.

The chain is built from TRBV12-3 or TRBV12-4 and TRBJ2-3; TRBD1 or TRBD2 may be the D gene (6 bases each). The CDR3 contains 15 residues. V was clipped by 6 bases and J by 8 bases, with 21 bases between them. CDR3 bases: TGTGCCAGCAGGTTGGGGGGCGGAAGTCTCGGTACGCAGTATTTT. It yields the protein CASRLGGGSLGTQYF.

Many counts were recorded for this clonotype. The V and J genes are TRBV7-2 and TRBJ2-1; D remains ambiguous. The V gene's germline CDR1 is SGHTA and CDR2 FQGNSA. Trimming cost V 8 bases and J 2 bases, with 7 bases left between them. CDR3 length equals 12 residues. The CDR3 loop reads CASGPAYNEQFF. As DNA, the CDR3 is TGTGCCAGCGGACCGGCCTACAATGAGCAGTTCTTC.

This clonotype appeared a few times. The gene calls are TRBV6-5 and TRBJ2-5; D gene unclear. Deletions cut 1 base from V and 2 bases from J, with 8 bases between. CDR1 MNHEY and CDR2 SVGAGI come from the germline V gene. This CDR3 has 14 residues. This CDR3 is CASSYFTAQETQYF. The CDR3 nucleotides read TGTGCCAGCAGTTACTTTACAGCACAAGAGACCCAGTACTTC.

The sample holds many counts of this clonotype. The gene calls are TRBV7-2 and TRBJ2-1; the D gene is possibly TRBD1 (6 bases). CDR3 length: 13 residues. The germline V gene has CDR1 SGHTA and CDR2 FQGNSA. The V end was cut by 5 bases, the J end by 7 bases, with 12 bases between. The CDR3: CASSRQQGNEQFF. As DNA, the CDR3 is TGTGCCAGCAGCCGCCAACAGGGAAATGAGCAGTTCTTC.

The table lists this clonotype with many counts. V is TRBV4-1 and J is TRBJ2-2, with D hard to call. The CDR3 consists of 13 residues. Germline V gene lookup returns CDR1 MGHRA and CDR2 YSYEKL. The V end lost 1 base, the J end lost 6 bases, and 6 bases lay between the germline ends. The chain's CDR3 is CASSQGWAGELFF. CDR3 nucleotide sequence: TGCGCCAGCAGCCAAGGGTGGGCCGGGGAGCTGTTTTTT.

This clonotype was found a few times. V gene TRBV12-3 or TRBV12-4 combines with J gene TRBJ2-7; 10 nucleotides agree with TRBD1. This CDR3 spans 15 amino acids. Trimming removed 7 bases from V and 5 bases from J; junction bases left unmatched: 11. The CDR3 bases are TGTGCCAGCACCGCAGCGGGGACAGGGGTCCACGAGCAGTACTTC. Translating gives CASTAAGTGVHEQYF.

The genes are TRBV11-2 and TRBJ2-5; TRBD1 is a possible D gene (6 bases). With 5 bases removed from V and 3 bases from J, the gap between germline ends came to 13 bases. The CDR3 runs 14 residues. The germline CDR1 and CDR2 sequences are SGHAT and FQNNGV. The CDR3 reads CASSTPTGKETQYF. CDR3 bases: TGTGCCAGCAGCACCCCCACAGGGAAAGAGACCCAGTACTTC. The variable domain in full, with the rest retrieved from reference TRBV11-2 and TRBJ2-5, is EAGVAQSPRYKIIEKRQSVAFWCNPISGHATLYWYQQILGQGPKLLIQFQNNGVVDDSQLPKDRFSAERLKGVDSTLKIQPAKLEDSAVYLCASSTPTGKETQYFGPGTRLLVL.

This clonotype showed up many times. The CDR3 coding sequence is TGTGCCATCAGGAGAGGTTCTGAAGCTTTCTTT. Amino acids: CAIRRGSEAFF. The rearrangement links TRBV10-3 to TRBJ1-1; D is undetermined. The CDR3 is 11 residues long. Germline V gene lookup returns CDR1 ENHRY and CDR2 SYGVKD. With 6 bases removed from V and 6 bases from J, the gap between germline ends came to 8 bases.

In its sample, this clonotype was seen a few times. V gene TRBV12-3 or TRBV12-4 combines with J gene TRBJ2-3; D may be TRBD1 or TRBD2 (6 bases each). Deletions cut 6 bases from V and 3 bases from J, with 16 bases between. The CDR3 has 15 residues. CDR3 residues: CASSLGGLPTDTQYF. The DNA for the CDR3 is TGTGCCAGCAGCCTTGGGGGGCTTCCGACAGATACGCAGTATTTT.

The chain joins TRBV5-1 to TRBJ1-5; D is ambiguous. CDR1 SGHRS and CDR2 YFSETQ come from the germline V gene. The CDR3 contains 14 residues. V dropped 0 bases and J dropped 5 bases, with 9 bases sitting between them. CDR3 in DNA: TGCGCCAGCAGCTTGGGGGGAAGCCATCAGCCCCAGCATTTT. Its translation: CASSLGGSHQPQHF.

The table lists this clonotype with many counts. This chain uses TRBV20-1 with TRBJ1-1; D gene unclear. The germline V gene encodes CDR1 DFQATT and CDR2 SNEGSKA (reference sequence). V lost 0 bases and J 1 base, leaving 9 bases between the germline ends. The CDR3 covers 14 residues. The CDR3 spells CSARDHNGNTEAFF. The CDR3 DNA follows: TGCAGTGCTAGAGATCACAATGGGAACACTGAAGCTTTCTTT.

In this sample, this clonotype turned up many times. The rearrangement joins TRBV7-8 to TRBJ2-7; the match to TRBD1 covers 9 bases. The germline V gene encodes CDR1 SGHVS and CDR2 FQNEAQ. This CDR3 contains 15 residues. The junction had 15 bases not matched to a gene; V was cut back by 6 bases and J by 9 bases. CDR3 coding DNA: TGTGCCAGCAGGTTGACCAGGGACAGGGCTGGAGTGCAGTACTTC. Translating it yields CASRLTRDRAGVQYF.

Regarding this clonotype: It may be a read error: a sequence one base away is much more abundant. The V and J genes are TRBV29-1 and TRBJ1-1, with a tentative D call TRBD1 (6 bases). The germline gives CDR1 SQVTM, CDR2 ANQGSEA. Trimming took off 3 bases at V and 7 bases at J, with 12 bases between the two ends. There are 12 residues in the CDR3. Here the CDR3 reads CSVDTGGGEAFF. In nucleotides, the CDR3 is TGCAGCGTTGACACCGGGGGCGGTGAAGCTTTCTTT.

This clonotype was counted between two and nine times. The junction shows a germline mismatch at one end, possibly a read error. The CDR3 nucleotides are TGTGCCAGCAGCTTAAATGGCGAAGGGCAGCCCCAGAATTTT. Translation: CASSLNGEGQPQNF. The chain recombines TRBV7-9 with TRBJ1-5; no clear D gene. This CDR3 has 14 amino acids. CDR1 is SEHNR, CDR2 FQNEAQ, per germline (reference sequence). Based on the CDR3 plus reference TRBV7-9 and TRBJ1-5, the full variable domain is DTGVSQNPRHKITKRGQNVTFRCDPISEHNRLYWYRQTLGQGPEFLTYFQNEAQLEKSRLLSDRFSAERPKGSFSTLEIQRTEQGDSAMYLCASSLNGEGQPQNFGDGTRLSIL.

This clonotype came up many times. CDR3 nucleotides: TGCAGTGCTGCCTCCCCCGGGTTGGGCCGTTCCTACGAGCAGTACTTC. Protein: CSAASPGLGRSYEQYF. This chain joins TRBV20-1 and TRBJ2-7; D ambiguous. V lost 5 bases to trimming and J lost 1 base, with 21 bases between them. Germline values: CDR1 DFQATT, CDR2 SNEGSKA (reference sequence). The CDR3 has 16 amino acids.

This clonotype was seen many times. The junction does not match germline at one end; this may be a read error. The chain uses TRBV7-7 and TRBJ2-5; perhaps TRBD1 as D (5 bases). Per germline, CDR1 SSHAT and CDR2 FNYEAQ (reference sequence). This CDR3 is 14 amino acids long. CDR3 residues: CASSLTQDQETQYF. The CDR3 nucleotides read TGTGCTAGCAGCTTAACACAGGACCAAGAGACCCAGTACTTC.

This clonotype occurred many times. The chain joins TRBV11-2 to TRBJ1-5; no clear D. The CDR3 is 12 amino acids. The ends were cut back, 5 bases at V and 6 bases at J, with 8 bases in the middle. From germline, CDR1 is SGHAT and CDR2 FQNNGV. CDR3 sequence: CASSPMGQPQHF. As DNA, the CDR3 is TGTGCCAGCAGCCCCATGGGTCAGCCCCAGCATTTT.

This chain connects TRBV20-1 to TRBJ2-2, with 12 nucleotides matching TRBD2. Germline V lookup: CDR1 DFQATT, CDR2 SNEGSKA (reference sequence). J gave up 7 bases and V 5 bases, and 5 bases lay outside the gene matches. The CDR3 length is 14 residues. This chain's CDR3 is CSAPSGGGHGELFF. The CDR3 nucleotides are TGCAGTGCTCCTAGCGGGGGGGGACACGGGGAGCTGTTTTTT.

This clonotype was recorded many times. The chain has TRBV7-6 and TRBJ1-4, with TRBD1 as a possible D gene (6 bases). The germline V gene has CDR1 SGHVS and CDR2 FNYEAQ. V gave up 1 base and J gave up 8 bases, with 14 bases separating them. The CDR3 spans 15 residues. DNA of the CDR3: TGTGCCAGCAGCTTAGTGTCACAGGGAGACGAAAAACTGTTTTTT. Its protein product is CASSLVSQGDEKLFF.

The V and J genes are TRBV5-1 and TRBJ1-4; D call uncertain. The germline gives CDR1 SGHRS, CDR2 YFSETQ. V lost 1 base, J lost 8 bases, and 15 bases lay in between. The CDR3 extends over 15 amino acids. The CDR3 loop reads CASSLSGGPVEKLFF. CDR3 coding DNA: TGCGCCAGCAGCTTGAGTGGTGGCCCGGTGGAAAAACTGTTTTTT.

The chain links TRBV7-9 to TRBJ1-1; D remains unclear. The CDR3 sequence is 16 residues long. CDR1 is SEHNR and CDR2 is FQNEAQ in the germline V gene (reference sequence). Trimming removed 1 base from V and 0 bases from J, with 12 bases in between. CDR3 DNA sequence: TGTGCCAGCAGCTTAGACGGCACTCGGTTGAACACTGAAGCTTTCTTT. It specifies CASSLDGTRLNTEAFF.

This clonotype was counted at least ten times. V is TRBV3-1 and J is TRBJ2-1; TRBD1 matches at 11 bases. The ends lost 3 bases at V and 8 bases at J; junction bases unmatched: 18. The CDR3 covers 19 residues. Per the germline V gene, CDR1 is LGHDT and CDR2 is YNNKEL (reference sequence). The CDR3 DNA reads as TGTGCCAGCAGCCATGATAGGACAGGGGGCTACGTGGTATTCGATGAGCAGTTCTTC. Protein product: CASSHDRTGGYVVFDEQFF.

Turning to this clonotype: This may be a read error, as it is one base from a much larger clone. The chain carries TRBV12-3 or TRBV12-4 and TRBJ1-4; 9 nucleotides line up with TRBD1. This CDR3 contains 14 residues. The CDR3 sequence: CASSTDRGNDKLFF. CDR3 in DNA: TGTGCCAGCAGTACGGACAGGGGAAATGACAAACTGTTTTTT.